One sample yielded the 14 T cell receptor beta chains listed below, sequenced in a study of graft-versus-host responses after intestinal transplantation. The data were produced by immunoSEQ multiplex PCR, yet TCRdb's version contains in-frame clones alone and is incomplete. Among roughly 40,000 clones listed, about 90% were seen once. The sequencing used PBMCs, collected approximately 320 days after intestinal transplant. These receptors all stem from a human patient who received an intestinal transplant, so some T cells may come from the graft donor.

The V call is TRBV6-6, the J call TRBJ2-1; 9 bases match TRBD1. V lost 4 bases and J lost 3; bases outside the gene matches: 4. The CDR3 has 15 amino acids. The germline gives CDR1 MNHNY, CDR2 SVGAGI (reference sequence). This CDR3 reads CASSSWTGDYNEQFF. The CDR3 coding sequence is TGTGCCAGCAGTTCGTGGACAGGGGACTACAATGAGCAGTTCTTC.

This chain links TRBV4-2 with TRBJ2-1, with a possible D match to TRBD1 (5 bases). CDR1 LGHNA and CDR2 YNFKEQ come from the germline V gene. V gave up 1 base and J gave up 2 bases, with 12 bases separating them. The CDR3 runs 16 residues. For the CDR3, the DNA is TGTGCCAGCAGCCAAGTTTCAGGGTCGGCCTACAATGAGCAGTTCTTC. Its protein product is CASSQVSGSAYNEQFF.

The chain combines TRBV6-6 with TRBJ1-5; TRBD1 matches 8 bases. This CDR3 contains 15 residues. Trimming removed 7 bases from V and 3 bases from J; junction bases left unmatched: 8. The germline gives CDR1 MNHNY, CDR2 SVGAGI (reference sequence). CDR3 residues: CASMGWTGNNQPQHF. CDR3 coding DNA: TGTGCCAGCATGGGATGGACAGGGAACAATCAGCCCCAGCATTTT.

The chain employs TRBV6-5 and TRBJ2-1; tentatively, D is TRBD2 (5 bases). The germline V and J ends were trimmed by 6 bases and 4 bases, with 10 bases remaining between them. This CDR3 region has 13 residues. CDR1 is MNHEY, CDR2 SVGAGI, per germline. The CDR3 is CASRPDYYNEQFF. The DNA of the CDR3 is TGTGCCAGCAGACCCGACTATTACAATGAGCAGTTCTTC.

On this clone itself: This sample includes further DNA sequences coding for the same CDR3. This chain uses TRBV4-2 with TRBJ2-1; D gene uncertain. The V end lost 5 bases, the J end lost 8 bases, and 19 bases lay between the germline ends. Germline-derived CDR1 and CDR2 are LGHNA and YNFKEQ. The CDR3 has 15 amino acids. The CDR3 DNA reads TGTGCCAGCAGCTCCCATATAGCATCTGTTGATGAGCAGTTCTTC. Protein product: CASSSHIASVDEQFF.

The J gene is TRBJ2-7, the V gene TRBV6-1; weak D call: TRBD1 (6 bases). This CDR3 contains 14 residues. Germline V lookup: CDR1 MNHNS, CDR2 SASEGT. Trimming pared 5 bases from V and 5 bases from J, leaving 16 bases between. This CDR3 reads CASSRDTLVDEQYF. CDR3 nucleotide sequence: TGTGCCAGCAGTCGGGACACCTTAGTGGACGAGCAGTACTTC.

The rearrangement uses TRBV9 and TRBJ2-2; a possible D gene is TRBD2 (6 bases). This CDR3 spans 16 amino acids. Germline V gives CDR1 SGDLS, CDR2 YYNGEE. The ends were cut back, 4 bases at V and 0 bases at J, with 13 bases in the middle. As DNA, the CDR3 is TGTGCCAGCAGCCCCCTGGGGGGTACGAACACCGGGGAGCTGTTTTTT. It is translated as CASSPLGGTNTGELFF.

The DNA for the CDR3 is TGTGCCAGCAGGCTACAGGGGAGGGCATTGAACACTGAAGCTTTCTTT. This codes for CASRLQGRALNTEAFF. The chain recombines TRBV6-6 with TRBJ1-1; TRBD1 matches 7 bases. The trim removed 6 bases at V and 0 bases at J, leaving 10 bases unmatched. The CDR3 covers 16 residues. The germline CDR1 and CDR2 sequences are MNHNY and SVGAGI (reference sequence).

The genes are TRBV19 and TRBJ2-1; unclear D gene. The ends were cut back, 2 bases at V and 2 bases at J, with 10 bases in the middle. The CDR3 is 15 residues long. CDR1 and CDR2 from the germline V gene are LNHDA and SQIVND (reference sequence). The CDR3 loop is CASSISGGAYNEQFF. The CDR3 DNA is TGTGCCAGTAGTATATCGGGTGGGGCCTACAATGAGCAGTTCTTC.

The rearrangement joins TRBV12-5 to TRBJ2-5; TRBD2 matches at 8 bases. Matching the DNA end better, TRBJ2-7 makes the J call doubtful. Germline V lookup: CDR1 LGHNT, CDR2 FRNRAP. The CDR3 covers 17 residues. The CDR3 coding sequence is TGTGCTAGTGGTTCCCTCGGGGGGGGGACCCTCTCCTACGAGCAGTACTTC. Translated: CASGSLGGGTLSYEQYF.

The CDR3, as DNA: TGTGCCAGTAGGAGGGGGGACCCCTTGAATTCACCCCTCCACTTT. It yields the protein CASRRGDPLNSPLHF. V and J are TRBV19 and TRBJ1-6, with a tentative D call TRBD1 (6 bases). Trimming took off 6 bases at V and 7 bases at J, with 16 bases between the two ends. Germline CDR1 LNHDA, CDR2 SQIVND (reference sequence). The length of the CDR3 is 15 residues.

The chain has TRBV21-1 and TRBJ1-2. TRBV21-1 represents a pseudogene. The CDR3 totals 10 residues. CDR3 bases: TGTGCCAGCAGCACCTCTCCCTACACCTTC. Translation gives CASSTSPYTF.

This clone occurred once. The J gene is TRBJ2-2, the V gene TRBV29-1; D not resolved. CDR3 length: 13 amino acids. Germline values: CDR1 SQVTM, CDR2 ANQGSEA. The ends were cut back, 6 bases at V and 2 bases at J, with 10 bases in the middle. In nucleotides, the CDR3 is TGCAGCGTCGACACCCAAAACACCGGGGAGCTGTTTTTT. This gives the protein CSVDTQNTGELFF.

The chain couples TRBV13 to TRBJ2-5; the D is unclear. CDR1 is PRHDT and CDR2 is FYEKMQ in the germline V gene (reference sequence). The CDR3 spans 16 residues. The V end lost 1 base, the J end lost 5 bases, and 17 bases lay between the germline ends. CDR3 in DNA: TGTGCCAGCAGCTTAGTTTCGGGCAGAATGGGGGAGACCCAGTACTTC. Its translation is CASSLVSGRMGETQYF.